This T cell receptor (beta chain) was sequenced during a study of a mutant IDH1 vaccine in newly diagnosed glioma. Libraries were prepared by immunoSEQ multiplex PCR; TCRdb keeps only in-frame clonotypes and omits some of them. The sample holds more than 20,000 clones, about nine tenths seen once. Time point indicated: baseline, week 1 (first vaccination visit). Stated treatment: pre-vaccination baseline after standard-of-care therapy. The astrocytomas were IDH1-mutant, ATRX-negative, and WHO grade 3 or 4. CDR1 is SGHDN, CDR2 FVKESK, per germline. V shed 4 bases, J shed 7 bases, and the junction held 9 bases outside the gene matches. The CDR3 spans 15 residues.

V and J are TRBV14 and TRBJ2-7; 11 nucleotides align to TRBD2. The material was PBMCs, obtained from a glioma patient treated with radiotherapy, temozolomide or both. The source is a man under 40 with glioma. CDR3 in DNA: TGTGCCAGCAGCCCCCTTAGCGGGAGGGCCGCTGAGCAGTACTTC. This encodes CASSPLSGRAAEQYF. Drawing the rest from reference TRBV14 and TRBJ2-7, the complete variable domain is EAGVTQFPSHSVIEKGQTVTLRCDPISGHDNLYWYRRVMGKEIKFLLHFVKESKQDESGMPNNRFLAERTGGTYSTLKVQPAELEDSGVYFCASSPLSGRAAEQYFGPGTRLTVT.